The rows below give T cell receptor beta chains drawn from one sample of a study of cytomegalovirus exposure and HLA in healthy donors. TCRdb's table, derived via immunoSEQ multiplex PCR, lists solely in-frame clones and lacks some. The table shows fewer than 200,000 clones, with almost 80% occurring only once. The sample taken for sequencing was PBMCs. Receptor source: a man aged 35-49 years in good health and CMV-seropositive. The CDR3 runs from the conserved cysteine through the conserved F or W. A D gene is named only where the DNA matches it firmly. Clone size, where shown, is once, few, many, or a class for clones that have expanded.

d_call: TRBD1; j_call: TRBJ1-2; v_call: TRBV6-1; clone_size: once; cdr3_nt: TGTGCCAGCAGTTTGGACAGGGAACATGGCTACACCTTC; cdr3_aa: CASSLDREHGYTF
d_call: TRBD1; j_call: TRBJ1-2; v_call: TRBV7-3; clone_size: NA; cdr3_nt: TGTGCCAGCAGCTTGGGGACAGGGAGTGTCTATGGCTACACCTTC; cdr3_aa: CASSLGTGSVYGYTF
d_call: TRBD1; j_call: TRBJ2-5; v_call: TRBV6-5; clone_size: NA; cdr3_nt: TGTGCCAGCAGAATTGACAGGGGCATAGAAGAGACCCAGTACTTC; cdr3_aa: CASRIDRGIEETQYF
d_call: NA; j_call: TRBJ2-2; v_call: TRBV11-2; clone_size: NA; cdr3_nt: TGTGCCAGCAGCTTCCCCGCAACAGGGGAGCTGTTTTTT; cdr3_aa: CASSFPATGELFF
d_call: NA; j_call: TRBJ1-5; v_call: TRBV2; clone_size: NA; cdr3_nt: TGTGCCAGCAGTGTTCGGGACATCAATCAGCCCCAGCATTTT; cdr3_aa: CASSVRDINQPQHF
d_call: TRBD1; j_call: TRBJ2-1; v_call: TRBV6-5; clone_size: NA; cdr3_nt: TGTGCCAGCAGTACGACAGGGAGTAATGAGCAGTTCTTC; cdr3_aa: CASSTTGSNEQFF
d_call: TRBD2; j_call: TRBJ2-2; v_call: TRBV10-2; clone_size: NA; cdr3_nt: TGCGCCAGCAGTGAGTGGGGACTAGCGCAGAACACCGGGGAGCTGTTTTTT; cdr3_aa: CASSEWGLAQNTGELFF
d_call: TRBD2; j_call: TRBJ2-4; v_call: TRBV10-1; clone_size: NA; cdr3_nt: TGCGCCAGCAGTGAGGGACTAGCGGGACTTGACAGTCAGTACTTC; cdr3_aa: CASSEGLAGLDSQYF
d_call: TRBD2; j_call: TRBJ2-3; v_call: TRBV7-9; clone_size: few; cdr3_nt: TGTGCCAGCAGCTTGGGCGCGGGAGGAACGGGAGATACGCAGTATTTT; cdr3_aa: CASSLGAGGTGDTQYF
d_call: NA; j_call: TRBJ2-3; v_call: TRBV5-4; clone_size: once; cdr3_nt: TGTGCCAGCAGCGCTAGTAAGGGGACAGATACGCAGTATTTT; cdr3_aa: CASSASKGTDTQYF
d_call: NA; j_call: TRBJ2-7; v_call: TRBV5-1; clone_size: NA; cdr3_nt: TGCGCCAGCAGCTTAGGAGGGGCCAGCTACGAGCAGTACTTC; cdr3_aa: CASSLGGASYEQYF
d_call: NA; j_call: TRBJ1-1; v_call: TRBV5-1; clone_size: NA; cdr3_nt: TGCGCCAGCAGCGCCGACAGGCCGGCCACTGAAGCTTTCTTT; cdr3_aa: CASSADRPATEAFF
d_call: NA; j_call: TRBJ2-7; v_call: TRBV11-2; clone_size: NA; cdr3_nt: TGTGCCAGCAGTCAGGGGATCGTACTCTACGAGCAGTACTTC; cdr3_aa: CASSQGIVLYEQYF
d_call: NA; j_call: TRBJ2-3; v_call: TRBV13; clone_size: NA; cdr3_nt: TGTGCCAGCAGCTTAGTTGGCCCCACAGATACGCAGTATTTT; cdr3_aa: CASSLVGPTDTQYF
d_call: TRBD2; j_call: TRBJ2-7; v_call: TRBV13; clone_size: NA; cdr3_nt: TGTGCCAGCAGCGGGACTAGCAAATACGAGCAGTACTTC; cdr3_aa: CASSGTSKYEQYF
d_call: TRBD2; j_call: TRBJ2-1; v_call: TRBV11-2; clone_size: NA; cdr3_nt: TGTGCCAGCAGCACCCGTAGCGGGAGAGTTTACAATGAGCAGTTCTTC; cdr3_aa: CASSTRSGRVYNEQFF
d_call: TRBD1; j_call: TRBJ2-7; v_call: TRBV5-1; clone_size: NA; cdr3_nt: TGCGCCAGCAGCACGGGACAGGGGTTGTACGAGCAGTACTTC; cdr3_aa: CASSTGQGLYEQYF
d_call: TRBD2; j_call: TRBJ2-2; v_call: TRBV11-2; clone_size: NA; cdr3_nt: TGTGCCAGCAGCTCGGGAGGGACTAGCGTCTCCGGGGAGCTGTTTTTT; cdr3_aa: CASSSGGTSVSGELFF
d_call: TRBD2; j_call: TRBJ2-6; v_call: TRBV27; clone_size: NA; cdr3_nt: TGTGCCAGCAGCTCTAATAGCGGGAGAGGGACTGGGGCCAACGTCCTGACTTTC; cdr3_aa: CASSSNSGRGTGANVLTF
d_call: TRBD1; j_call: TRBJ2-4; v_call: TRBV2; clone_size: NA; cdr3_nt: TGTGCCAGCAGTCCCAGGGGGCCGGGCAAAAACATTCAGTACTTC; cdr3_aa: CASSPRGPGKNIQYF
d_call: TRBD2; j_call: TRBJ2-1; v_call: TRBV4-1; clone_size: NA; cdr3_nt: TGCGCCAGCAGTCCTAGCGGGAACTCCTACAATGAGCAGTTCTTC; cdr3_aa: CASSPSGNSYNEQFF
d_call: NA; j_call: TRBJ2-3; v_call: TRBV29-1; clone_size: NA; cdr3_nt: TGCAGCGTTGAAGGGGTGGGAGTAGCCACAGATACGCAGTATTTT; cdr3_aa: CSVEGVGVATDTQYF
d_call: NA; j_call: TRBJ2-2; v_call: TRBV7-9; clone_size: NA; cdr3_nt: TGTGCCAGCAGCCCAACCGGGACATTCGTTACCGGGGAGCTGTTTTTT; cdr3_aa: CASSPTGTFVTGELFF
d_call: TRBD2; j_call: TRBJ2-1; v_call: TRBV2; clone_size: NA; cdr3_nt: TGTGCCAGCAGTTTCGGGACTAGCGGAACCAATGAGCAGTTCTTC; cdr3_aa: CASSFGTSGTNEQFF
d_call: NA; j_call: TRBJ2-3; v_call: TRBV10-3; clone_size: NA; cdr3_nt: TGTGCCATCAGTGAGGTCGCGGATACGCAGTATTTT; cdr3_aa: CAISEVADTQYF
d_call: NA; j_call: TRBJ2-1; v_call: TRBV6-1; clone_size: NA; cdr3_nt: TGTGCCAGCAGTAAGGGGGAATGGGTCGATGAGCAGTTCTTC; cdr3_aa: CASSKGEWVDEQFF
d_call: NA; j_call: TRBJ2-1; v_call: TRBV28; clone_size: few; cdr3_nt: TGTGCCAGCAGTTTAAGGCTAGCCAGACAGTTCTTC; cdr3_aa: CASSLRLARQFF
d_call: TRBD2; j_call: TRBJ2-1; v_call: TRBV7-8; clone_size: NA; cdr3_nt: TGTGCCAGCAGCTTAGGCGGGAGGGCCTACAATGAGCAGTTCTTC; cdr3_aa: CASSLGGRAYNEQFF
d_call: TRBD1; j_call: TRBJ1-2; v_call: TRBV5-1; clone_size: NA; cdr3_nt: TGCGCCAGCAGCTTGTTTTCAGGGGGCGAGGTAATCGGCTACACCTTC; cdr3_aa: CASSLFSGGEVIGYTF
d_call: NA; j_call: TRBJ1-6; v_call: TRBV5-4; clone_size: NA; cdr3_nt: TGTGCCAGCAGCGACCCCCTGGGCCCGAATTCACCCCTCCACTTT; cdr3_aa: CASSDPLGPNSPLHF
d_call: TRBD1; j_call: TRBJ1-1; v_call: TRBV7-9; clone_size: NA; cdr3_nt: TGTGCCAGCAGCTCCCCACAGGGGCAAGACACTGAAGCTTTCTTT; cdr3_aa: CASSSPQGQDTEAFF
d_call: NA; j_call: TRBJ2-1; v_call: TRBV11-2; clone_size: NA; cdr3_nt: TGTGCCAGCAGCTTGAGTTACCCTTACAATGAGCAGTTCTTC; cdr3_aa: CASSLSYPYNEQFF
d_call: NA; j_call: TRBJ2-3; v_call: TRBV5-1; clone_size: NA; cdr3_nt: TGCGCCAGCAGCTTGGGGGTCCAGGGTGGCACAGATACGCAGTATTTT; cdr3_aa: CASSLGVQGGTDTQYF
d_call: TRBD2; j_call: TRBJ2-1; v_call: TRBV5-1; clone_size: NA; cdr3_nt: TGCGCCAGCAGCTATGGTGCGGGAGGGCAAGGGAATGAGCAGTTCTTC; cdr3_aa: CASSYGAGGQGNEQFF
d_call: TRBD1; j_call: TRBJ2-7; v_call: TRBV7-9; clone_size: NA; cdr3_nt: TGTGCCATAAGCACGGGACAGTCCTACGAGCAGTACTTC; cdr3_aa: CAISTGQSYEQYF
d_call: NA; j_call: TRBJ1-3; v_call: TRBV2; clone_size: once; cdr3_nt: TGTGCCAGCCGAGGGGGATCTGGAAACACCATATATTTT; cdr3_aa: CASRGGSGNTIYF
d_call: TRBD1; j_call: TRBJ2-5; v_call: TRBV4-2; clone_size: NA; cdr3_nt: TGTGCCAGCAGCCAAGGATCTGGGGACAGGGGGCTGGAGACCCAGTACTTC; cdr3_aa: CASSQGSGDRGLETQYF